A selection of T cell receptor beta chains follows, all from one sample in a study of cytomegalovirus exposure and HLA in healthy donors. This table comes from immunoSEQ multiplex PCR, and its TCRdb copy is limited to in-frame clones, with some not included. The table records 90,000 to 110,000 clones, 78% of them present only once. Sequenced input: PBMCs. The source of these receptors is a man aged 25-45 years in good health and CMV-seronegative. Both conserved end residues are part of each CDR3. The D gene is left open where the match is weak. Some rows mark clone size as missing; the rest say once, few, many or name a class of expanded clone.

j_call clone_size d_call v_call cdr3_aa cdr3_nt
TRBJ2-7 - TRBD1 TRBV5-1 CASSSDRGPYEQYF TGCGCCAGCAGCTCGGACAGGGGGCCCTACGAGCAGTACTTC
TRBJ2-1 - TRBD2 TRBV7-8 CASSLTGGSSYNEQFF TGTGCCAGCAGCTTAACGGGCGGGAGCTCCTACAATGAGCAGTTCTTC
TRBJ1-5 - - TRBV20-1 CSARDRTEKHF TGCAGTGCTAGAGATAGAACAGAGAAGCATTTT
TRBJ2-3 - - TRBV5-1 CASRRWTTTSTDTQYF TGCGCCAGCAGACGATGGACTACAACTAGCACAGATACGCAGTATTTT
TRBJ2-2 - - TRBV11-3 CASSPSGVTNTGELFF TGTGCCAGCAGCCCGAGCGGTGTTACGAACACCGGGGAGCTGTTTTTT
TRBJ2-3 - TRBD1 TRBV10-2 CASQRGLRTDTQYF TGCGCCAGCCAGAGGGGGCTCCGCACAGATACGCAGTATTTT
TRBJ2-2 - TRBD2 TRBV5-6 CASSLASGRAPVTGELFF TGTGCCAGCAGCTTGGCTAGCGGGAGGGCCCCGGTCACCGGGGAGCTGTTTTTT
TRBJ2-7 - - TRBV7-6 CASSLAGVKNYEQYF TGTGCCAGCAGCTTAGCCGGGGTGAAGAACTACGAGCAGTACTTC
TRBJ1-1 - - TRBV6-1 CASSYSGAHTEAFF TGTGCCAGCAGTTATTCAGGGGCCCACACTGAAGCTTTCTTT
TRBJ2-2 - - TRBV6-5 CASSYSETGRSGELFF TGTGCCAGCAGTTACTCGGAGACAGGAAGGTCCGGGGAGCTGTTTTTT
TRBJ2-3 few - TRBV6-5 CASSYRRGGTDTQYF TGTGCCAGCAGTTATAGGCGGGGTGGGACAGATACGCAGTATTTT
TRBJ2-1 few - TRBV9 CASSPQVGIASYNEQFF TGTGCCAGCTCCCCCCAGGTCGGGATAGCCTCCTACAATGAGCAGTTCTTC
TRBJ2-1 few TRBD2 TRBV10-1 CASSEGLAGGGINEQFF TGCGCCAGCAGTGAAGGGCTAGCGGGAGGGGGAATCAATGAGCAGTTCTTC
TRBJ2-7 - TRBD1 TRBV27 CASSLQGAYEQYF TGTGCCAGCAGTTTACAGGGGGCCTACGAGCAGTACTTC
TRBJ1-5 - TRBD1 TRBV30 CAARQGSHQPQHF TGTGCCGCCCGACAGGGATCCCATCAGCCCCAGCATTTT
TRBJ1-1 few - TRBV7-2 CASSRGLANTEAFF TGTGCCAGCAGCCGAGGACTGGCGAACACTGAAGCTTTCTTT
TRBJ2-7 once - TRBV28 CASSSPSNYEQYF TGTGCCAGCTCCTCCCCCAGTAACTACGAGCAGTACTTC
TRBJ2-1 - TRBD2 TRBV5-6 CASSLRGLAGNFLSNEQFF TGTGCCAGCAGCTTGCGAGGACTAGCGGGAAACTTTCTGTCCAATGAGCAGTTCTTC
TRBJ2-3 - TRBD2 TRBV6-5 CASSPFRGGTNTQYF TGTGCCAGCAGCCCCTTTCGGGGGGGCACGAATACGCAGTATTTT
TRBJ1-1 - - TRBV11-2 CASRYRQAMNTEAFF TGTGCCAGCAGGTATAGACAGGCAATGAACACTGAAGCTTTCTTT
TRBJ2-7 - - TRBV7-6 CASSLTHSSDYEQYF TGTGCCAGCAGCTTAACCCATAGTTCCGACTACGAGCAGTACTTC
TRBJ2-6 - - TRBV27 CASSPPEATGSSGANVLTF TGTGCCAGCAGTCCTCCCGAGGCGACTGGAAGCTCTGGGGCCAACGTCCTGACTTTC